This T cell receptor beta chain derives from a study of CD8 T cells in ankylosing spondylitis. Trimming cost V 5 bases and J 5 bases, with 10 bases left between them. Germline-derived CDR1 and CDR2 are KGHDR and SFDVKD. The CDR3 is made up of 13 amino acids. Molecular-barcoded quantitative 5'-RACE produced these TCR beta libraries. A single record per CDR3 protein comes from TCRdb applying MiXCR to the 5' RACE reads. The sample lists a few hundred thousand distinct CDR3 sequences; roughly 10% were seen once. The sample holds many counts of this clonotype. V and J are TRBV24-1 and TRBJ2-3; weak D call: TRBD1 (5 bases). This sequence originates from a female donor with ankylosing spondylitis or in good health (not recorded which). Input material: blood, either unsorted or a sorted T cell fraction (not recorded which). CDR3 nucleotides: TGTGCCACCAGTGGTTTAGGGGAAGATACGCAGTATTTT. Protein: CATSGLGEDTQYF.